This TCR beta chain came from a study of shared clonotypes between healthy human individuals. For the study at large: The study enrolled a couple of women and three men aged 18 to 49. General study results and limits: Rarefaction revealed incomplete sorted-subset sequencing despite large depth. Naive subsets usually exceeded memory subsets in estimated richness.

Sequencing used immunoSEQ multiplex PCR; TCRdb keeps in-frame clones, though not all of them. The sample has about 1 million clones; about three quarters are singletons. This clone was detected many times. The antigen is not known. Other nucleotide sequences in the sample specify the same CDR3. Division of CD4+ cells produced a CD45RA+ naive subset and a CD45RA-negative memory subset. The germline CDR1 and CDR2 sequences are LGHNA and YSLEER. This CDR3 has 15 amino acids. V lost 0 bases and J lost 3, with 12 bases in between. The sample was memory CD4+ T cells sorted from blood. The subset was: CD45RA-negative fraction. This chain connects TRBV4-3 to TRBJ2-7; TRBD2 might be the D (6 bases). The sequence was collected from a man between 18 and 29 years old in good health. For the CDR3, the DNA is TGCGCCAGCAGCCAAGATCGTGCGGGACTCTACGAGCAGTACTTC. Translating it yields CASSQDRAGLYEQYF.